The clone carrying this T cell receptor (beta chain) was counted only a few times. Its antigen is currently unknown. Trimming removed 4 bases from V and 2 bases from J, with 16 bases in between. Germline V gene sequence: CDR1 SGHNT, CDR2 YYREEE (reference sequence). There are 15 residues in the CDR3. This record belongs to a study of regulatory T cells in long-lasting Graves disease. Time point specified: newly diagnosed GD, antithyroid drugs for less than 3 months. Scientists built the TCR library using RNA that was extracted from PBMCs. Broader study findings: Relative to newly diagnosed Graves' patients, persistent ones had lower TCR diversity. Sample size was small, which may have lowered accuracy.

Construction of TCR beta libraries relied on iRepertoire HTBI primers and on Arm-PCR targeting CDR3 regions. TCRdb independently ran MiXCR on the multiplex PCR reads; one entry per CDR3 protein. Of 440,000 or so distinct CDR3 sequences in the sample, about 15% were seen once. These records were also assigned to another study, of T cells in Graves' hyperthyroidism and ophthalmopathy. That source notes: In the first-round RT-PCR of the TCR CDR3, the HTBI primer set was used. Blood also showed most of the thyroid clonotypes that were expanded above 0.001.

The chain employs TRBV5-4 and TRBJ2-7, with TRBD2 as a possible D gene (6 bases). The sequencing here drew on peripheral blood mononuclear cells (PBMCs), taken at new diagnosis, from a patient treated with antithyroid drugs. This receptor was taken from a woman younger than 45 with Graves disease. CDR3 in amino acids: CASSPHRDWTYEQYF. CDR3 bases: TGTGCCAGCAGCCCTCACCGGGACTGGACCTACGAGCAGTACTTC. Full variable domain (missing parts from reference TRBV5-4 and TRBJ2-7): ETGVTQSPTHLIKTRGQQVTLRCSSQSGHNTVSWYQQALGQGPQFIFQYYREEENGRGNFPPRFSGLQFPNYSSELNVNALELDDSALYLCASSPHRDWTYEQYFGPGTRLTVT.